This TCR beta chain came from a study of T cell repertoires in cytomegalovirus infection. Germline V gene data show CDR1 as MDHEN and CDR2 as SYDVKM. V gave up 6 bases and J gave up 2 bases, with 5 bases separating them. The CDR3 has 12 residues. TCRdb re-analysed the reads in MiXCR, keeping a single row per CDR3 protein. The data hold about 160,000 distinct CDR3 sequences, with 15% to 20% observed a single time. Sample: CD8+ T cells from PBMCs. The source is a human donor in good health (CMV status not recorded). Some clones in this sample may be carry-over from other donors' samples. The chain combines TRBV28 with TRBJ1-3; D is undetermined. The CDR3 nucleotides are TGTGCCAGCAGCCACCCTGGAAACACCATATATTTT. Translation: CASSHPGNTIYF.